The 6 T cell receptor beta chains listed next were all sequenced from one sample in a study of blood T cell repertoires in COVID-19. The assay was immunoSEQ multiplex PCR, and TCRdb's table has in-frame clones only and misses some. The table shows 200,000 to 300,000 clones, with about 91% occurring only once. Sequenced material: PBMCs or T cells enriched from blood (not recorded which). These receptors all come from a woman in her thirties or forties with acute COVID-19.

CDR3 residues: CASSPLTGTGENGYTF. CDR3 DNA: TGTGCCAGCTCTCCCCTCACCGGGACAGGGGAAAATGGCTACACCTTC. The gene calls are TRBV18 and TRBJ1-2; TRBD1 matches 10 bases. Germline V gene lookup returns CDR1 KGHSH and CDR2 LQKENI. With 6 bases clipped from V and 6 bases from J, the junction kept 13 bases outside the gene matches. The CDR3 spans 16 residues.

The chain couples TRBV28 to TRBJ1-2, with D uncertain. This CDR3 contains 15 residues. The V gene's germline CDR1 is MDHEN and CDR2 SYDVKM. Trimming shortened V by 5 bases and J by 4 bases, and 17 bases separated the two germline ends. DNA of the CDR3: TGTGCCAGCAGTACTCCTCGGACGGACTCCTATGGCTACACCTTC. Its translation: CASSTPRTDSYGYTF.

The CDR3 region is CASSQAGLAVLYTGELFF. The CDR3 DNA reads TGCGCCAGCAGCCAGGCGGGACTAGCGGTGCTTTACACCGGGGAGCTGTTTTTT. The chain combines TRBV4-3 with TRBJ2-2, with TRBD2 matching over 11 bases. Germline CDR1 reads LGHNA; CDR2 reads YSLEER. This CDR3 spans 18 amino acids. V lost 3 bases, J lost 3 bases, and 9 bases stayed unmatched.

The chain uses TRBV20-1 and TRBJ2-7, with a weak D call TRBD2 (5 bases). Trimming shortened V by 6 bases and J by 2 bases, and 8 bases separated the two germline ends. The CDR3 has 11 amino acids. In germline, CDR1 is DFQATT, CDR2 SNEGSKA (reference sequence). The CDR3 nucleotides are TGCAGTGCCGTACTAGCCTACGAGCAGTACGTC. As protein: CSAVLAYEQYV.

The CDR3: CASSLWRTGTVTGELFF. CDR3 nucleotide sequence: TGTGCCAGCAGTTTATGGAGAACAGGGACGGTGACCGGGGAGCTGTTTTTT. V and J are TRBV27 and TRBJ2-2; possible D gene TRBD1, 6 bases. Per the germline V gene, CDR1 is MNHEY and CDR2 is SMNVEV (reference sequence). The CDR3 covers 17 residues. Trimming cost V 1 base and J 5 bases, with 17 bases left between them.

CDR3 sequence (DNA): TGTGCCAGCAGCCAAGGGGGGACTAGCGGGAGTAGAAATGAGCAGTTCTTC. Translation: CASSQGGTSGSRNEQFF. The chain employs TRBV3-1 (or the pseudogene TRBV3-2) and TRBJ2-1; TRBD2 aligns across 14 bases. CDR1 is LGHDT and CDR2 is YNNKEL in the germline V gene (reference sequence). V was pared by 1 base and J by 7 bases, with 6 bases of the junction left unmatched. CDR3 length: 17 residues.